The 27 T cell receptor beta chains reported below all come from one sample, sequenced in a study of cytomegalovirus exposure and HLA in healthy donors (dated by TCRdb to about 2017). Library preparation employed the immunoSEQ multiplex PCR assay. A mixture of 60 forward primers for TCR Vbeta segments and 13 reverse primers for TCR Jbeta segments was used in the multiplex PCR. TCRdb carries this immuneACCESS record with in-frame sequences only. Its versions omit some clonotypes, under half of them owing to an unresolved V gene in the studies checked, with the rest unexplained. The sample table shows about 55,000 clones, and 65% to 85% are seen once. Jointly, the top ten make up less than 3% of the sample. The sequenced sample was PBMCs. The receptors here all came from a female donor in good health and CMV-seronegative.

This chain connects TRBV28 to TRBJ1-5, with a tentative D call TRBD1 (6 bases). The CDR3 sequence is 13 residues long. Germline CDR1 and CDR2: MDHEN and SYDVKM. V was cut by 8 bases and J by 2 bases, with 10 bases left in between. In DNA, the CDR3 is TGTGCCAGCGATAGACAGGGCAATCAGCCCCAGCATTTT. It encodes CASDRQGNQPQHF.

This chain joins TRBV5-4 and TRBJ2-5, with 11 bases fitting TRBD2. V gave up 4 bases and J gave up 4 bases; unmatched junction bases: 6. This CDR3 is built from 15 residues. The germline gives CDR1 SGHNT, CDR2 YYREEE (reference sequence). The CDR3 protein is CASSTLAGGPETQYF. The CDR3 region has the DNA TGTGCCAGCAGCACGCTAGCGGGGGGACCAGAGACCCAGTACTTC.

This chain links TRBV19 with TRBJ1-2, with unresolved D. Between the trimmed V and J ends, which lost 5 bases and 4 bases, there was a span of 8 bases. This CDR3 is 12 amino acids long. Germline assignment: CDR1 LNHDA and CDR2 SQIVND (reference sequence). For the CDR3, the DNA is TGTGCCAGTAGTCGGGAAAGCTATGGCTACACCTTC. Residues: CASSRESYGYTF.

The CDR3 coding sequence is TGTGCCAGCAGCTTCGGCGGGAACTCTGGGGCCAACGTCCTGACTTTC. The encoded protein is CASSFGGNSGANVLTF. The chain links TRBV5-4 to TRBJ2-6; possibly TRBD2 for D (6 bases). Germline CDR1 and CDR2: SGHNT and YYREEE (reference sequence). CDR3 size: 16 residues. V was shortened by 2 bases and J by 0 bases, with 9 bases between the two germline ends.

This rearrangement joins TRBV30 to TRBJ2-5; 9 bases fit TRBD2. The length of the CDR3 is 12 residues. J gave up 5 bases and V 3 bases, and 1 base lay outside the gene matches. Looked up from germline, CDR1 is GTSNPN and CDR2 is SVGIG (reference sequence). CDR3 region: CAWSAGGETQYF. The DNA for the CDR3 is TGTGCCTGGAGCGCGGGGGGGGAGACCCAGTACTTC. Supplemented by reference TRBV30 and TRBJ2-5, the full variable domain reads SQTIHQWPATLVQPVGSPLSLECTVEGTSNPNLYWYRQAAGRGLQLLFYSVGIGQISSEVPQNLSASRPQDRQFILSSKKLLLSDSGFYLCAWSAGGETQYFGPGTRLLVL.

V is TRBV5-6 and J is TRBJ2-2, with D perhaps matching TRBD2 (6 bases). Germline V gene sequence: CDR1 SGHDT, CDR2 YYEEEE. This CDR3 has 18 amino acids. The V end was cut by 0 bases, the J end by 0 bases, with 15 bases between. CDR3 sequence: CASSLEGLKFANTGELFF. The CDR3 DNA is TGTGCCAGCAGCTTGGAGGGACTGAAATTCGCGAACACCGGGGAGCTGTTTTTT.

This sequence joins TRBV5-1 and TRBJ1-2; 8 bases are a match to TRBD1. This CDR3 region has 15 residues. The junction had 9 bases not matched to a gene; V was cut back by 0 bases and J by 8 bases. The germline V gene encodes CDR1 SGHRS and CDR2 YFSETQ. CDR3 sequence (DNA): TGCGCCAGCAGCTTGGACCTGGGGACAGGCCAAGGCTACACCTTC. It codes for CASSLDLGTGQGYTF.

For this clone: The sample carries other DNA sequences with the same CDR3. The chain couples TRBV27 to TRBJ1-3; 8 bases align to TRBD1. Germline V gene data show CDR1 as MNHEY and CDR2 as SMNVEV (reference sequence). The CDR3 totals 14 residues. After removal of 6 bases from V and 0 bases from J, the junction contained 1 base not matched to a gene. The chain's CDR3 is CASSDRGSGNTIYF. CDR3 sequence (DNA): TGTGCCAGCAGCGACAGGGGCTCTGGAAACACCATATATTTT.

V usage is TRBV6-1 and J usage is TRBJ1-5, with TRBD1 matching 10 bases. Per the germline V gene, CDR1 is MNHNS and CDR2 is SASEGT. V was pared by 3 bases and J by 2 bases, with 10 bases of the junction left unmatched. This CDR3 is built from 18 residues. CDR3 coding DNA: TGTGCCAGCAGTGATAGCCGGGACAGGGGTGTCGGCAATCAGCCCCAGCATTTT. Protein: CASSDSRDRGVGNQPQHF.

V gene TRBV18 combines with J gene TRBJ2-2, with 7 bases aligning to TRBD1. Per germline, CDR1 KGHSH and CDR2 LQKENI. CDR3 length: 15 residues. V lost 4 bases and J lost 1; bases outside the gene matches: 3. This CDR3 is CASSLDRENTGELFF. CDR3 bases: TGTGCCAGCTCACTTGACAGGGAGAACACCGGGGAGCTGTTTTTT. Full variable domain (remainder filled in from reference TRBV18 and TRBJ2-2): NAGVMQNPRHLVRRRGQEARLRCSPMKGHSHVYWYRQLPEEGLKFMVYLQKENIIDESGMPKERFSAEFPKEGPSILRIQQVVRGDSAAYFCASSLDRENTGELFFGEGSRLTVL.

This rearrangement joins TRBV5-6 to TRBJ1-2, with D perhaps TRBD1 (6 bases). V was clipped by 2 bases and J by 8 bases, with 7 bases between them. Germline V gene lookup returns CDR1 SGHDT and CDR2 YYEEEE. There are 11 residues in the CDR3. The CDR3 is CASSFGGGYTF. The CDR3 DNA follows: TGTGCCAGCAGCTTTGGGGGCGGCTACACCTTC.

This chain uses TRBV28 with TRBJ1-4, with D possibly TRBD1 on 6 matching bases. The CDR3 length is 17 residues. V gave up 1 base and J gave up 0 bases, with 12 bases separating them. Germline loops: CDR1 MDHEN, CDR2 SYDVKM. The CDR3 DNA is TGTGCCAGCAGTTTATATGCGGGGGGCGCAACTAATGAAAAACTGTTTTTT. This encodes CASSLYAGGATNEKLFF.

The V and J genes are TRBV28 and TRBJ2-1, with TRBD2 matching over 11 bases. From germline, CDR1 is MDHEN and CDR2 SYDVKM. Germline trimming cut 9 bases from V and 0 bases from J; bases unmatched to any gene: 10. The CDR3 spans 17 residues. The CDR3 coding sequence is TGTGCCAGTCCCGGGACTAGCGGACCTAGCTCCTACAATGAGCAGTTCTTC. Translating it yields CASPGTSGPSSYNEQFF.

The chain employs TRBV11-3 and TRBJ2-2; D possibly corresponds to TRBD1 (6 bases). This CDR3 has 15 residues. V lost 5 bases to trimming and J lost 1 base, with 11 bases between them. Germline V CDR1 and CDR2: SGHNT, YENEEA. This CDR3 reads CASSAGTLNTGELFF. CDR3 DNA sequence: TGTGCCAGCAGCGCAGGGACACTGAACACCGGGGAGCTGTTTTTT.

The J gene is TRBJ2-1, the V gene TRBV14; D perhaps matches TRBD1 (5 bases). The CDR3 consists of 15 residues. CDR1 is SGHDN, CDR2 FVKESK, per germline. V was clipped by 1 base and J by 9 bases, with 16 bases between them. DNA of the CDR3: TGTGCCAGCAGCCAAGCGCCAGGGTTGTATCTTGAGCAGTTCTTC. Its translation: CASSQAPGLYLEQFF.

The V and J genes are TRBV7-9 and TRBJ2-1; D unresolved. The germline gives CDR1 SEHNR, CDR2 FQNEAQ (reference sequence). The CDR3 is 15 residues long. V lost 1 base to trimming and J lost 4 bases, with 11 bases between them. The DNA for the CDR3 is TGTGCCAGCAGCTTAGTCCAGATAAGTTACAATGAGCAGTTCTTC. Encoded protein: CASSLVQISYNEQFF. The variable domain in full, with the rest retrieved from reference TRBV7-9 and TRBJ2-1, is DTGVSQNPRHKITKRGQNVTFRCDPISEHNRLYWYRQTLGQGPEFLTYFQNEAQLEKSRLLSDRFSAERPKGSFSTLEIQRTEQGDSAMYLCASSLVQISYNEQFFGPGTRLTVL.

The chain has TRBV9 and TRBJ2-3; TRBD2 aligns across 9 bases. Per germline, CDR1 SGDLS and CDR2 YYNGEE. V trimming: 3 bases; J trimming: 0 bases; junction bases outside the gene matches: 14. The CDR3 has 19 amino acids. The CDR3 DNA sequence: TGTGCCAGCAGCGCCGAGGGACTAGCCGGGACGGATAGCACAGATACGCAGTATTTT. Amino acid sequence: CASSAEGLAGTDSTDTQYF.

The rearrangement uses TRBV7-9 and TRBJ2-7; D is possibly TRBD2 (6 bases). Trimming took off 5 bases at V and 5 bases at J, with 10 bases between the two ends. CDR3 length: 12 residues. Germline V gives CDR1 SEHNR, CDR2 FQNEAQ (reference sequence). CDR3 in amino acids: CASSAGSHEQYF. The CDR3 nucleotides are TGTGCCAGCAGCGCCGGGAGTCACGAGCAGTACTTC.

V and J are TRBV21-1 and TRBJ1-4; TRBD1, the D gene given by the table, was not confirmed from the DNA. TRBV21-1 is annotated as a pseudogene. This CDR3 has 18 amino acids. The CDR3 nucleotides are TGTGCCAGCAGCAAAAGGGGAGGACAGGGGGCGCGAAGTGAAAAACTGTTTTTT. Its protein is CASSKRGGQGARSEKLFF.

V gene TRBV5-6 combines with J gene TRBJ2-7; tentatively, D is TRBD2 (6 bases). V lost 4 bases and J 3 bases, leaving 14 bases between the germline ends. The germline CDR1 and CDR2 sequences are SGHDT and YYEEEE. This CDR3 contains 14 residues. CDR3 protein: CASSPVGSGYEQYF. In nucleotides, the CDR3 is TGTGCCAGCAGCCCCGTCGGTAGCGGCTACGAGCAGTACTTC.

This chain uses TRBV4-3 with TRBJ1-2, with 9 bases matching TRBD1. V lost 0 bases and J lost 7; bases outside the gene matches: 3. CDR3 length: 14 amino acids. The germline CDR1 and CDR2 sequences are LGHNA and YSLEER. Written as DNA, the CDR3 is TGCGCCAGCAGCCAAGAAACAGGGGGCCGTGGCTACACCTTC. Translating gives CASSQETGGRGYTF.

The chain employs TRBV15 and TRBJ2-3; 10 bases agree with TRBD2. CDR1 is LNHNV and CDR2 is YYDKDF in the germline V gene (reference sequence). J gave up 2 bases and V 7 bases, and 6 bases lay outside the gene matches. CDR3 length: 15 amino acids. The CDR3 DNA reads as TGTGCCACCACCTCCGGGACTAGCGACACAGATACGCAGTATTTT. The encoded protein is CATTSGTSDTDTQYF.

The V gene is TRBV7-3, the J gene TRBJ2-1; 8 nucleotides line up with TRBD2. This CDR3 has 16 amino acids. Trimming at V came to 4 bases and at J to 3 bases, leaving 8 bases not matched to a gene. Germline V gene lookup returns CDR1 SGHTA and CDR2 FQGTGA. CDR3 DNA sequence: TGTGCCAGCAGCTCCTACGGGGGGGGCCTCTACAATGAGCAGTTCTTC. Translated: CASSSYGGGLYNEQFF.

Points on this clone: This CDR3 is also generated by other DNA sequences in the sample. CDR3 sequence reads: CASSSGTGVNEKLFF. CDR3 nucleotides: TGTGCCAGCAGTTCTGGGACAGGGGTTAATGAAAAACTGTTTTTT. The chain uses TRBV28 and TRBJ1-4, with 10 bases identical to TRBD1. Trimming cost V 4 bases and J 4 bases; bases outside gene matches: 3. CDR1 is MDHEN and CDR2 is SYDVKM in the germline V gene. The CDR3 sequence is 15 residues long.

The rearrangement uses TRBV4-3 and TRBJ1-2; TRBD1 matches at 10 bases. With V trimmed by 0 bases and J by 7 bases, 11 bases remained unmatched. Germline V gene lookup returns CDR1 LGHNA and CDR2 YSLEER. The length of the CDR3 is 17 residues. CDR3 sequence (DNA): TGCGCCAGCAGCCAAGACCTAAAGGACAGGGGGAATGGTGGCTACACCTTC. Protein sequence: CASSQDLKDRGNGGYTF.

The V call is TRBV7-9, the J call TRBJ1-1, with D tentatively TRBD1 (6 bases). Trimming stripped 3 bases from V and 7 bases from J, with 12 bases between. CDR1 and CDR2 (germline): SEHNR, FQNEAQ (reference sequence). This CDR3 region has 13 residues. The CDR3, as DNA: TGTGCCAGCAGCTTCCAGGGGAAAGGTGAAGCTTTCTTT. It yields the protein CASSFQGKGEAFF. Full variable domain (missing parts from reference TRBV7-9 and TRBJ1-1): DTGVSQNPRHKITKRGQNVTFRCDPISEHNRLYWYRQTLGQGPEFLTYFQNEAQLEKSRLLSDRFSAERPKGSFSTLEIQRTEQGDSAMYLCASSFQGKGEAFFGQGTRLTVV.

V is TRBV6-1 and J is TRBJ1-4; a weak D match, TRBD1 (6 bases). The CDR3 consists of 15 residues. Trimming left V 0 bases short and J 7 bases short, with 12 bases between. Germline CDR1 and CDR2: MNHNS and SASEGT. The CDR3 protein is CASSEAAGVVEKLFF. Written as DNA, the CDR3 is TGTGCCAGCAGTGAAGCGGCAGGGGTCGTTGAAAAACTGTTTTTT.